A selection of T cell receptor beta chains follows, all from one sample in a study of cytotoxic CD8 clonotypes in ibrutinib-treated CLL. Measured with immunoSEQ multiplex PCR; TCRdb has only the in-frame clones, and not every one. The sample contains roughly 200,000 clones, 60% to 80% of which appear only once. Specimen: PBMCs, collected after 12 months of ibrutinib treatment. These receptors were taken from a human donor with chronic lymphocytic leukemia. Both conserved end residues are part of each CDR3. The D gene is left open where the match is weak. A row's size may be missing; if present it is once, few, many or a size class.

size	V	D	J	CDR3	DNA
-	TRBV7-8	-	TRBJ1-1	CASSGGGGVWEAFF	TGTGCCAGCAGCGGCGGGGGGGGTGTTTGGGAAGCTTTCTTT
-	TRBV29-1	TRBD1	TRBJ1-4	CSVQEGATREKLFF	TGCAGCGTTCAGGAGGGGGCGACGCGGGAAAAACTGTTTTTT
-	TRBV9	TRBD2	TRBJ2-1	CASTPYLAGEYNEQFF	TGTGCCAGCACACCGTATCTAGCGGGAGAGTACAATGAGCAGTTCTTC
few	TRBV29-1	TRBD1	TRBJ1-1	CSGDRGNTEAFF	TGCAGCGGGGACAGGGGGAACACTGAAGCTTTCTTT
-	TRBV7-2	-	TRBJ2-4	CASTEGGMTNIQYF	TGTGCCAGCACCGAGGGGGGAATGACAAACATTCAGTACTTC
-	TRBV18	-	TRBJ1-1	CASSPEGKDTEAFF	TGTGCCAGCTCACCAGAGGGGAAGGACACTGAAGCTTTCTTT
-	TRBV5-6	-	TRBJ1-1	CASTKKSQPIEAFF	TGTGCCAGCACAAAAAAATCCCAACCGATTGAAGCTTTCTTT
-	TRBV7-3	-	TRBJ2-5	CASSLTAVPETQYF	TGTGCCAGCAGCTTAACAGCGGTCCCGGAGACCCAGTACTTC
once	TRBV6-4	-	TRBJ1-6	CASSQSYRDPLHF	TGTGCCAGCAGTCAATCGTACAGAGACCCCCTCCACTTT
-	TRBV27	-	TRBJ1-5	CASRRISNQPQHF	TGTGCCAGCAGACGGATTAGCAATCAGCCCCAGCATTTT
once	TRBV27	TRBD2	TRBJ2-5	CASSFSGQGLTSGRDQETQYF	TGTGCCAGCAGTTTTTCCGGACAGGGGTTGACTAGCGGGAGGGACCAAGAGACCCAGTACTTC
-	TRBV30	-	TRBJ1-2	CAWSLRFDYGYTF	TGTGCCTGGAGTCTACGATTTGACTATGGCTACACCTTC
-	TRBV6-5	-	TRBJ2-3	CASLRGYTDTQYF	TGTGCCAGCCTAAGGGGGTACACAGATACGCAGTATTTT
-	TRBV6-5	-	TRBJ1-5	CASSFYRQNQPQHF	TGTGCCAGCAGTTTTTACAGGCAAAATCAGCCCCAGCATTTT
-	TRBV4-1	-	TRBJ1-2	CASSQEPGVNYGYTF	TGCGCCAGCAGCCAAGAACCAGGGGTAAACTATGGCTACACCTTC
-	TRBV4-2	TRBD1	TRBJ1-3	CASSPQGAGNTIYF	TGTGCCAGCAGCCCACAGGGGGCCGGAAACACCATATATTTT